Listed below are T cell receptor beta chains from one sample, sequenced in a study of cytomegalovirus exposure and HLA in healthy donors. Libraries were prepared by immunoSEQ multiplex PCR; TCRdb keeps only in-frame clonotypes and omits some of them. Here the sample spans roughly 100,000 clones, over 12% being singletons. What was sequenced was PBMCs. These receptors were obtained from a female donor in good health and CMV-seronegative. The CDR3 runs from the conserved cysteine through the conserved F or W. Each record gives: clone size, J gene, D gene, V gene, CDR3 DNA, CDR3 protein. The D gene is left open where the match is weak. Size values are once, few and many counts, or a class for expanded clones, and some rows have none.

few | TRBJ2-1 | TRBD2 | TRBV5-1 | TGCGCCAGCAGCTTGGGAGGGACTAGCTACAATGAGCAGTTCTTC | CASSLGGTSYNEQFF
NA | TRBJ1-5 | NA | TRBV5-1 | TGCGCCAGCAGCCCGGAAGGGGTGGAAGCCAATCAGCCCCAGCATTTT | CASSPEGVEANQPQHF
NA | TRBJ2-1 | TRBD1 | TRBV30 | TGTGCCGGAACTTCCCCCGGGACAGGGTCGAATGAGCAGTTCTTC | CAGTSPGTGSNEQFF
few | TRBJ2-1 | TRBD2 | TRBV27 | TGTGCCAGCAGTTCGATTAGAGGGAGGGCTAATGAGCAGTTCTTC | CASSSIRGRANEQFF
NA | TRBJ1-1 | NA | TRBV9 | TGTGCCAGCAGCGGAGGAGGGGTCGCTGAAGCTTTCTTT | CASSGGGVAEAFF
few | TRBJ2-1 | NA | TRBV15 | TGTGCCACCAGGAAGGCGGGGAGCTCCTACAATGAGCAGTTCTTC | CATRKAGSSYNEQFF
NA | TRBJ1-3 | TRBD1 | TRBV5-1 | TGCGCCAGCAGCAAACAGGGGGACGGAAACACCATATATTTT | CASSKQGDGNTIYF
NA | TRBJ2-2 | TRBD2 | TRBV7-7 | TGTGCTAGCAGCTTAGTCGTAGCGGGGGTCCCGACCGGGGAGCTGTTTTTT | CASSLVVAGVPTGELFF
few | TRBJ1-2 | NA | TRBV7-2 | TGTGCCAGCAGCCCGTCGGGGAGAGCTAACTATGGCTACACCTTC | CASSPSGRANYGYTF
NA | TRBJ1-3 | NA | TRBV7-8 | TGTGCCAGCAGCTTAGAGGCAGGGTCCTCTGGAAACACCATATATTTT | CASSLEAGSSGNTIYF
NA | TRBJ1-1 | TRBD1 | TRBV6-6 | TGTGCCAGCAGTTCCTCCGGGACAGGGACTGAAGCTTTCTTT | CASSSSGTGTEAFF
few | TRBJ1-3 | NA | TRBV30 | TGTGCCTGGAGACAACCCGCCTTCTCTGGAAACACCATATATTTT | CAWRQPAFSGNTIYF
few | TRBJ1-1 | NA | TRBV28 | TGTGCCAGCAGTCCCCACAGTGATGAAGCTTTCTTT | CASSPHSDEAFF
few | TRBJ1-5 | TRBD1 | TRBV19 | TGTGCCAGTAGTTTCGGACAGGGGATTTGGACCGATAATCAGCCCCAGCATTTT | CASSFGQGIWTDNQPQHF
NA | TRBJ2-7 | TRBD1 | TRBV5-4 | TGTGCCAGCAGCCCGTCGGGACAGGTAGTCCACGAGCAGTACTTC | CASSPSGQVVHEQYF
NA | TRBJ2-3 | TRBD2 | TRBV4-3 | TGCGCCAGCAGCCAAGAATATGGGCGGGGGGTAACAGATACGCAGTATTTT | CASSQEYGRGVTDTQYF
few | TRBJ1-6 | NA | TRBV11-3 | TGTGCCAGCAGCTTAGGAGCTCCGGGATCACCCCTCCACTTT | CASSLGAPGSPLHF
NA | TRBJ2-2 | NA | TRBV19 | TGTGCCAGTAGTATAGCAGGGAACACCGGGGAGCTGTTTTTT | CASSIAGNTGELFF
NA | TRBJ2-1 | NA | TRBV19 | TGTGCCAGTAGTTCACCAGGGAAAGGGTACAATGAGCAGTTCTTC | CASSSPGKGYNEQFF
few | TRBJ1-1 | NA | TRBV6-4 | TGTGCCAGCAGTGACGACAGGTACACTGAAGCTTTCTTT | CASSDDRYTEAFF
few | TRBJ1-1 | TRBD1 | TRBV5-6 | TGTGCCAGCAGCTTGGGGGGGTACTACAGGGGGGCGAGAGCTTTCTTT | CASSLGGYYRGARAFF
few | TRBJ1-1 | TRBD1 | TRBV19 | TGTGCCAGTAGTATAGCAGTCGGGACAGTGAACACTGAAGCTTTCTTT | CASSIAVGTVNTEAFF
NA | TRBJ1-1 | TRBD1 | TRBV29-1 | TGCAGCGACCTTGGACAGGGTGTGACTGAAGCTTTCTTT | CSDLGQGVTEAFF
NA | TRBJ1-2 | NA | TRBV4-1 | TGCGCCAGCAGCCATAATGCAGGGAGGACGTTCTATGGCTACACCTTC | CASSHNAGRTFYGYTF
NA | TRBJ1-2 | TRBD1 | TRBV30 | TGTGCCTGGAGTGCTGGGACAGGCTATGGCTACACCTTC | CAWSAGTGYGYTF
few | TRBJ1-1 | TRBD1 | TRBV7-2 | TGTGCCAGCAGCCCCGGACAGGGGAGCACTGAAGCTTTCTTT | CASSPGQGSTEAFF
NA | TRBJ2-5 | NA | TRBV9 | TGTGCCAGCAGCGTGGCCGACACTTACCAAGAGACCCAGTACTTC | CASSVADTYQETQYF
few | TRBJ1-1 | NA | TRBV28 | TGTGCCAGCAGTCCCCTCTGGAACACTGAAGCTTTCTTT | CASSPLWNTEAFF
NA | TRBJ1-2 | NA | TRBV5-5 | TGTGCCAGCAGCTTGGAGGCGGGGCGGGGTGGCTACACCTTC | CASSLEAGRGGYTF
NA | TRBJ2-5 | TRBD1 | TRBV7-9 | TGTGCCAGCAGCTCCCAGACGGGGACAGGGGGAGAGACCCAGTACTTC | CASSSQTGTGGETQYF
NA | TRBJ2-1 | NA | TRBV14 | TGTGCCAGCAGCCAAGAATATCGGGGGGCCGGCCACAATGAGCAGTTCTTC | CASSQEYRGAGHNEQFF
NA | TRBJ1-2 | TRBD1 | TRBV6-6 | TGTGCCAGCAGTGGACAGGGTTACTATGGCTACACCTTC | CASSGQGYYGYTF
NA | TRBJ1-5 | TRBD1 | TRBV12-5 | TGTGCTAGTGGTTTGGTCACAGGGGGTAGAGGACAGCCCCAGCATTTT | CASGLVTGGRGQPQHF
NA | TRBJ2-1 | TRBD1 | TRBV6-5 | TGTGCCAGCAGCCGGGACAGGGGGCGCGGCGAGCAGTTCTTC | CASSRDRGRGEQFF
few | TRBJ2-3 | TRBD2 | TRBV9 | TGTGCCAGCAGCGTAGATACTAGCGGGGTAAATACGCAGTATTTT | CASSVDTSGVNTQYF
NA | TRBJ2-2 | TRBD2 | TRBV4-2 | TGTGCCAGCAGCCAAGGGCTAACTAGCGGGAACACCGGGGAGCTGTTTTTT | CASSQGLTSGNTGELFF
NA | TRBJ2-5 | TRBD2 | TRBV6-1 | TGTGCCAGCAGGTGGACTAGCGGAGAGACCCAGTACTTC | CASRWTSGETQYF
NA | TRBJ2-7 | TRBD2 | TRBV7-9 | TGTGCCAGCAGCTTCGGCGGGAGTTACTACGAGCAGTACTTC | CASSFGGSYYEQYF
few | TRBJ2-7 | NA | TRBV5-6 | TGTGCCAGCAGCCCCCTGACGAGGACCTACGAGCAGTACTTC | CASSPLTRTYEQYF
NA | TRBJ2-5 | TRBD1 | TRBV4-3 | TGCGCCAGCAGCCAAGGACAGGGAGAGACCCAGTACTTC | CASSQGQGETQYF